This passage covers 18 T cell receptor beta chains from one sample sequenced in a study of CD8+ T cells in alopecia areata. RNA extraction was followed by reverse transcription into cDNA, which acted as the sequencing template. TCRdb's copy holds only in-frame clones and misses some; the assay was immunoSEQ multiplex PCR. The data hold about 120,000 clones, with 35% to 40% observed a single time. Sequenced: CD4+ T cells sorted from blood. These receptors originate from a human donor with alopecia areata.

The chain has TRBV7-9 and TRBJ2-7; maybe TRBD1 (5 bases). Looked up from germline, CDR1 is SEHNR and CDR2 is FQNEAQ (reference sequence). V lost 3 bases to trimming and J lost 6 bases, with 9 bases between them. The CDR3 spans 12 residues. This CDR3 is CASSFPDTEQYF. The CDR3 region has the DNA TGTGCCAGCAGCTTCCCGGACACCGAGCAGTACTTC.

The CDR3 nucleotides are TGTGCCAGCAGCCCCGGACTAGCTAGGTACCAAGAGACCCAGTACTTC. Translating it yields CASSPGLARYQETQYF. The genes are TRBV7-2 and TRBJ2-5; TRBD2 agrees at 8 bases. This CDR3 comprises 16 residues. Trimming at V came to 5 bases and at J to 0 bases, leaving 8 bases not matched to a gene. Germline lookup yields CDR1 SGHTA and CDR2 FQGNSA.

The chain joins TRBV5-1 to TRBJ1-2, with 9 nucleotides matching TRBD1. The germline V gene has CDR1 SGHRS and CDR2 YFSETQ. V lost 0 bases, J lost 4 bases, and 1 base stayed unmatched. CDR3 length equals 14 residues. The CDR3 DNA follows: TGCGCCAGCAGCTTGGGGACAGGGGTCTATGGCTACACCTTC. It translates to CASSLGTGVYGYTF.

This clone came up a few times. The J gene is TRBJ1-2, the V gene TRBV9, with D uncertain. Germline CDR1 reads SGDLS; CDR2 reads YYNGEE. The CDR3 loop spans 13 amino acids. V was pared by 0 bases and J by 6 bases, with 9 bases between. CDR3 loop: CASSVGGRNGYTF. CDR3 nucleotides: TGTGCCAGCAGCGTAGGAGGGAGAAATGGCTACACCTTC.

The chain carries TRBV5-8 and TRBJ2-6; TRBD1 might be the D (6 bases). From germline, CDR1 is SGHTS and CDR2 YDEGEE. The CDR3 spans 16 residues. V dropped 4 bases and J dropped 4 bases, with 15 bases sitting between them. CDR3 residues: CASSLRDRTGANVLTF. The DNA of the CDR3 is TGTGCCAGCAGCCTACGCGACAGGACCGGGGCCAACGTCCTGACTTTC. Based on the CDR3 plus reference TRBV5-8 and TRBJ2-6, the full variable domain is EAGVTQSPTHLIKTRGQQATLRCSPISGHTSVYWYQQALGLGLQFLLWYDEGEERNRGNFPPRFSGRQFPNYSSELNVNALELEDSALYLCASSLRDRTGANVLTFGAGSRLTVL.

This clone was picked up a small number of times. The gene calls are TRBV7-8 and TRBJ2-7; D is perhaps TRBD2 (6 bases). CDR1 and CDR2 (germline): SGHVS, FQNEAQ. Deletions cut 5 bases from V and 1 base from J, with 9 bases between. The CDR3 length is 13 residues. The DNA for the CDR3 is TGTGCCAGCAGCAAAGGGAGGTCCTACGAGCAGTACTTC. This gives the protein CASSKGRSYEQYF.

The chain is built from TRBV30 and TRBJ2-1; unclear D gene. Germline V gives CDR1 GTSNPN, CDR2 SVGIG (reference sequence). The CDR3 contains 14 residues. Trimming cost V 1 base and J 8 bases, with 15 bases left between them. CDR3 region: CAWSAFPTRHEQFF. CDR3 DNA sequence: TGTGCCTGGAGTGCCTTTCCGACTCGACATGAGCAGTTCTTC.

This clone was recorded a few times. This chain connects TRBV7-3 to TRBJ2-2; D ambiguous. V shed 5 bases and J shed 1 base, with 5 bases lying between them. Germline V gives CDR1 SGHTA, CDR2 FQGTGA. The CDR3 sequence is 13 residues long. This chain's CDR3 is CASSGKNTGELFF. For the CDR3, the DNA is TGTGCCAGCAGCGGCAAGAACACCGGGGAGCTGTTTTTT.

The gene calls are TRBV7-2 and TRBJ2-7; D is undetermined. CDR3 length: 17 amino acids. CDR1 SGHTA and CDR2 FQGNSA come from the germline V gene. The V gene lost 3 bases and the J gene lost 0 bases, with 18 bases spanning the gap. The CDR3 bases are TGTGCCAGCAGCTTGGTGGGCAGCCCCCACAGCTCCTACGAGCAGTACTTC. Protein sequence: CASSLVGSPHSSYEQYF.

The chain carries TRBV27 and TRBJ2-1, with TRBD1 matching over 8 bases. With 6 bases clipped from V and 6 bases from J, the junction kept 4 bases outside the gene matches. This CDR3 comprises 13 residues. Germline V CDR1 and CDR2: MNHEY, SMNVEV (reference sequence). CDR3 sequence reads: CASRGQGSNEQFF. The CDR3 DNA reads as TGTGCCAGCAGAGGACAGGGATCCAATGAGCAGTTCTTC.

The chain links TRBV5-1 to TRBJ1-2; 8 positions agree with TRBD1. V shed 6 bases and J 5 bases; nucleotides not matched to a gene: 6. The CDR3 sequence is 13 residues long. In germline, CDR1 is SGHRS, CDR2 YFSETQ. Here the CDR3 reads CASNQGQGYGYTF. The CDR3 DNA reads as TGCGCCAGCAATCAAGGACAGGGATATGGCTACACCTTC.

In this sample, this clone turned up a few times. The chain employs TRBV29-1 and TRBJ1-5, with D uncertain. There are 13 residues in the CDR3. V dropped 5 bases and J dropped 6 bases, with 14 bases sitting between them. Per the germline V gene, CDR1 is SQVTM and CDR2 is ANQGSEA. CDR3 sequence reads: CSVNSGSGQPQHF. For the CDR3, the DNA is TGCAGCGTTAACTCGGGGAGCGGTCAGCCCCAGCATTTT.

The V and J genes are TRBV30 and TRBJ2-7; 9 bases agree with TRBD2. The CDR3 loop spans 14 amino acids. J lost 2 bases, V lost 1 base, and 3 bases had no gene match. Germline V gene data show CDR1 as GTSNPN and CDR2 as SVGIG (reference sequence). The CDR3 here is CAWSEASGAYEQYF. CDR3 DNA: TGTGCCTGGAGTGAGGCTAGCGGGGCCTACGAGCAGTACTTC.

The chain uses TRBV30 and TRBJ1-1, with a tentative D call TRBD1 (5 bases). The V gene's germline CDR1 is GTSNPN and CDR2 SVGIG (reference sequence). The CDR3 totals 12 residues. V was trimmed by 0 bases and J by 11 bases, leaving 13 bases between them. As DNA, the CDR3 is TGTGCCTGGAGTGTACGGGGCGATTTGGCTTTCTTT. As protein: CAWSVRGDLAFF.

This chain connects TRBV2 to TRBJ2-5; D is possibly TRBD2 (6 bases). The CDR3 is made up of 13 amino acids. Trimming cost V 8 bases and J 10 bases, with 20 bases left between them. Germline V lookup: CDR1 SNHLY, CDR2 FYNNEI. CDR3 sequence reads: CASRRDSNEGQYF. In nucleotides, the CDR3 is TGTGCCAGCCGGCGGGACTCAAACGAGGGCCAGTACTTC.

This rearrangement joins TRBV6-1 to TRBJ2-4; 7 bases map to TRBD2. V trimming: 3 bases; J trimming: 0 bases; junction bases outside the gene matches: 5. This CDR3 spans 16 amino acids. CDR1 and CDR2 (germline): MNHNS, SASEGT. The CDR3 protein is CASSDLAVLAKNIQYF. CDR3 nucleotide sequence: TGTGCCAGCAGTGATCTAGCGGTTCTAGCCAAAAACATTCAGTACTTC.

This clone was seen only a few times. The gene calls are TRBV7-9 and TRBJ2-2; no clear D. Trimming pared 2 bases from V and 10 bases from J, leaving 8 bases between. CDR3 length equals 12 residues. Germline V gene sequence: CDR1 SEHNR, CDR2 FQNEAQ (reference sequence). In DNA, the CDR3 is TGTGCCAGCAGCTTAATTCGTGAGGAGCTGTTTTTT. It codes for CASSLIREELFF.

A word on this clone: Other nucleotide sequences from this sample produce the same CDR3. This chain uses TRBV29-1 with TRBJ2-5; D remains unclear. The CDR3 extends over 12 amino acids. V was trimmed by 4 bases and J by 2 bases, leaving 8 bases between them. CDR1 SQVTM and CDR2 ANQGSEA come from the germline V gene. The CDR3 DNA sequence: TGCAGCGTTGGGTCCAGTCAAGAGACCCAGTACTTC. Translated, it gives CSVGSSQETQYF.